This TCR beta chain was captured in a study of T-cell reconstitution after alpha-beta-depleted transplantation in children. This clonotype was detected only a few times. Preparation of the TCRbeta library used unique molecular identifiers. MiXCR, applied by TCRdb to the PCR reads, yields one record per CDR3 protein. The repertoire holds 260,000 or so distinct CDR3 sequences, with approximately 12% as singletons. The sequencing here drew on PBMCs from the stem cell graft donor, taken from the stem cell graft. The clonotype was recovered from a human donor who donated a stem cell graft to a child with acute lymphoblastic leukemia.

CDR3 in amino acids: CASSLSDVYEQYF. The CDR3 DNA is TGTGCCAGCAGCTTATCGGACGTTTACGAGCAGTACTTC. V and J are TRBV7-9 and TRBJ2-7; the D is unclear. V was pared by 2 bases and J by 4 bases, with 9 bases between. This CDR3 contains 13 residues. Germline V lookup: CDR1 SEHNR, CDR2 FQNEAQ (reference sequence).